This paragraph reports one T cell receptor (beta chain). The target antigen is unknown. This sample was included in a study of blood T cells in healthy people across ages. Study-wide results and caveats: TCR beta diversity, measured per million T cells, fell in a roughly linear way with age.

Primers used in a second PCR of about 7 to 12 cycles were a sample-barcoded 5' primer and a J-beta primer mix. The template-switch adaptor was a 5' adaptor with 12 random nucleotides. It tagged each cDNA molecule. Each CDR3 protein is one row after TCRdb ran MiXCR on the 5' RACE reads. The sample carries fewer than 1,200,000 distinct CDR3 sequences, under 30% recorded once. The V gene's germline CDR1 is DFQATT and CDR2 SNEGSKA (reference sequence). Trimming at V came to 6 bases and at J to 7 bases, leaving 10 bases not matched to a gene. CDR3 length: 13 residues. These data were also filed under a second study, of T cells of mothers and their children. That paper states: The M1S primer of the second PCR added sample barcodes and 2-4 random nucleotides.

The TCR comes from a girl aged 2 to 10 in good health. The sample was blood. The chain uses TRBV20-1 and TRBJ1-2, with 8 nucleotides matching TRBD1. CDR3 DNA sequence: TGCAGTGCGTTTACAGGGGGATGGTTTGGCTACACCTTC. The encoded protein is CSAFTGGWFGYTF.